This T cell receptor beta chain was obtained from a study of T cells of healthy individuals. MiXCR was run by TCRdb on the 5' RACE reads, yielding one entry per CDR3 protein. The repertoire consists of some 85,000 distinct CDR3 sequences, with about 5% occurring once and the leading ten covering 7.5% to 8%. Germline CDR1 SQVTM, CDR2 ANQGSEA. J was trimmed by 0 bases and V by 6 bases; bases with no gene match: 11. The CDR3 loop spans 15 amino acids. V usage is TRBV29-1 and J usage is TRBJ2-7; 7 positions agree with TRBD2. The TCR originated in a female donor in good health. The CDR3 nucleotides read TGCAGCGTCGCCGGCCTAGCGGCCTCCTCCTACGAGCAGTACTTC. It yields the protein CSVAGLAASSYEQYF.